This T cell receptor beta chain appears in the sequencing data of a study of T cell responses to AZD1222 COVID-19 vaccine. Here immunoSEQ multiplex PCR was the method, and the copy in TCRdb shows in-frame clones only, minus some. The sample carries about 79,000 clones, roughly nine tenths recorded once. Germline CDR1 reads SGDLS; CDR2 reads YYNGEE. V gave up 4 bases and J gave up 0 bases, with 14 bases separating them. The length of the CDR3 is 15 residues. As concerns this clone: Its antigen is still unknown.

Study-level results: Nearly half of spike-specific TCRs reportedly target variant regions that are unmutated in the B.1.351 and B.1.1.7 variants.

The sequenced sample was peripheral blood, obtained on day 0 of MenACWY control vaccination. J is TRBJ2-7 and V is TRBV9; weak D call: TRBD2 (6 bases). The TCR originated in an adult in good health. The CDR3 region is CASSRGDSSSYEQYF. CDR3 nucleotides: TGTGCCAGCAGCCGAGGGGACTCAAGCTCCTACGAGCAGTACTTC.